What follows is one TCR beta chain and its context. Its antigen is unknown. The sample comes from a study of identifying expanded T cells in peripheral blood. Study findings and constraints: Over around two and four weeks, about 15 and 19 clones changed, versus approximately 1.2 between replicates.

TCRdb's copy holds only in-frame clones and misses some; the assay was immunoSEQ multiplex PCR. The sample lists tens of thousands of clones; roughly 81% were seen once. No infections or other immune events were documented during collection. The CDR3 runs to 19 residues. The germline V gene has CDR1 SGDLS and CDR2 YYNGEE. J was trimmed by 0 bases and V by 4 bases; bases with no gene match: 11. The sequence derives from a person aged 18-70 years in good health. Sequencing input: blood. V usage is TRBV9 and J usage is TRBJ2-6; 9 nucleotides line up with TRBD1. The CDR3 bases are TGTGCCAGCAGCCTCACGGGGACAGGGCACAGCTCTGGGGCCAACGTCCTGACTTTC. Translated, it gives CASSLTGTGHSSGANVLTF.